Here is one T cell receptor beta chain with its context. Germline CDR1 SGHDN, CDR2 FVKESK. V lost 3 bases, J lost 8 bases, and 10 bases stayed unmatched. CDR3 length: 16 amino acids. This record comes from a study of T cell repertoires in aging, cancer and after chemotherapy. Peripheral blood genomic DNA, not sorted cells or RNA, was the template. Rearranged V-D-J TRB sequences were amplified with a mixed TRB-A/B primer pool. TCRdb used MiXCR to reprocess the multiplex PCR reads, holding one entry per CDR3 protein. The table has over 3,500 distinct CDR3 sequences, approximately 30% seen once. Input material: blood. The receptor was isolated from a human donor with a solid tumor. The chain carries TRBV14 and TRBJ1-4; 9 nucleotides align to TRBD1. CDR3: CASSHDPGQGGEKLFF. The CDR3, as DNA: TGTGCCAGCAGCCATGACCCGGGACAGGGCGGCGAAAAACTGTTTTTT.